Detailed here is one T cell receptor beta chain. Its antigen is unidentified. Germline V gene data show CDR1 as SQVTM and CDR2 as ANQGSEA. This CDR3 has 15 amino acids. V was shortened by 7 bases and J by 2 bases, with 20 bases between the two germline ends. The naive CD8 fraction comprised CD45RO-negative cells positively selected for CCR7 and excluded terminally differentiated effector memory CD45RA+ cells. TCRdb keeps only in-frame clones here, not all; method: immunoSEQ multiplex PCR. Seen here are roughly 810,000 clones, roughly 96% observed once, and the top ten hold less than 0.3%. This specimen belongs to a study of shared clonotypes between healthy human individuals. Study-wide findings and caveats: Across subsets, estimated richness was generally greater for naive than for memory populations. When naive CD4 clonotypes were compared across several donors, 5% to 5.5% were shared. Blood was the sole source, and tissue repertoires probably differ.

The sample taken for sequencing was naive CD8+ T cells sorted from blood. The chain recombines TRBV29-1 with TRBJ1-2; D gene uncertain. The source of this sequence is a man aged 30 to 45 in good health. CDR3 residues: CSAAETNVDNYGYTF. CDR3 bases: TGCAGCGCCGCCGAGACAAACGTTGACAACTATGGCTACACCTTC.